Each of the 13 T cell receptor beta chains below was sequenced from the same sample in a study of blood T cell repertoires in COVID-19. Clones were sequenced by immunoSEQ multiplex PCR, and TCRdb holds only the in-frame ones, with some missing. The sample shows some 80,000 clones, roughly 90% of them seen only once. The sample comprised peripheral blood. These receptors were obtained from a woman older than 75 with acute or convalescent COVID-19.

CDR3 bases: TGTGCCAGCAGTCGACAGGGCGCGAACACCGGGGAGCTGTTTTTT. Translated, it gives CASSRQGANTGELFF. V usage is TRBV2 and J usage is TRBJ2-2, with 7 bases fitting TRBD1. The CDR3 extends over 15 amino acids. Germline V gene sequence: CDR1 SNHLY, CDR2 FYNNEI. Unmatched junction bases numbered 3, after V lost 5 bases and J lost 0 bases.

This clone was recorded only once. This chain uses TRBV18 with TRBJ1-5, with D unclear. Trimming took off 5 bases at V and 1 base at J, with 6 bases between the two ends. Germline-derived CDR1 and CDR2 are KGHSH and LQKENI. The CDR3 covers 13 residues. The CDR3 DNA reads TGTGCCAGCTCAATCACAAGCAATCAGCCCCAGCATTTT. Its translation: CASSITSNQPQHF. Variable domain in full (rest from reference TRBV18 and TRBJ1-5): NAGVMQNPRHLVRRRGQEARLRCSPMKGHSHVYWYRQLPEEGLKFMVYLQKENIIDESGMPKERFSAEFPKEGPSILRIQQVVRGDSAAYFCASSITSNQPQHFGDGTRLSIL.

The chain combines TRBV12-3 or TRBV12-4 with TRBJ2-5; D perhaps matches TRBD2 (6 bases). V was pared by 5 bases and J by 5 bases, with 9 bases between. CDR3 length: 12 residues. The CDR3 DNA reads TGTGCCAGCAGTACTAGCCGCGAGACCCAGTACTTC. This gives the protein CASSTSRETQYF.

The chain employs TRBV19 and TRBJ1-3; 10 positions match TRBD1. The CDR3 has 15 amino acids. Germline CDR1 reads LNHDA; CDR2 reads SQIVND (reference sequence). The J segment lost 3 bases and the V segment lost 6 bases, leaving 5 bases of the junction unmatched. Here the CDR3 DNA reads TGTGCCAGTAGACCTGACAGGGGGCTTGGAAACACCATATATTTT. Translation: CASRPDRGLGNTIYF.

V usage is TRBV3-1 (or the pseudogene TRBV3-2) and J usage is TRBJ1-6; 7 bases line up with TRBD1. Trimming removed 8 bases from V and 1 base from J; junction bases left unmatched: 8. The CDR3 has 16 residues. Germline-derived CDR1 and CDR2 are LGHDT and YNNKEL (reference sequence). The CDR3 nucleotides read TGTGCCAGCGGGAGGCAGGGACAGTCCTATAATTCACCCCTCCACTTT. It codes for CASGRQGQSYNSPLHF.

The chain employs TRBV9 and TRBJ2-1; TRBD2 matches at 9 bases. CDR3 size: 19 residues. The V gene's germline CDR1 is SGDLS and CDR2 YYNGEE. V trimming: 4 bases; J trimming: 0 bases; junction bases outside the gene matches: 14. The CDR3 loop is CASSKRGSGSDGSYNEQFF. The CDR3 DNA reads TGTGCCAGCAGCAAGAGAGGTAGCGGGAGCGATGGCTCCTACAATGAGCAGTTCTTC.

The genes are TRBV5-4 and TRBJ1-2; TRBD1 matches at 9 bases. Losses at the gene ends were 4 bases for V and 4 bases for J; bases not matched to a gene: 11. Germline assignment: CDR1 SGHNT and CDR2 YYREEE (reference sequence). This CDR3 has 16 amino acids. CDR3 nucleotide sequence: TGTGCCAGCAGCGTCTTACAGGGGGCAGGCTCCTATGGCTACACCTTC. Encoded protein: CASSVLQGAGSYGYTF. Complete variable domain (other parts from reference TRBV5-4 and TRBJ1-2): ETGVTQSPTHLIKTRGQQVTLRCSSQSGHNTVSWYQQALGQGPQFIFQYYREEENGRGNFPPRFSGLQFPNYSSELNVNALELDDSALYLCASSVLQGAGSYGYTFGSGTRLTVV.

The table lists this clone with a count of one. This chain links TRBV12-5 with TRBJ1-2; 10 bases agree with TRBD1. CDR1 is LGHNT and CDR2 is FRNRAP in the germline V gene. Germline trimming cut 6 bases from V and 4 bases from J; bases unmatched to any gene: 8. The CDR3 spans 15 residues. The CDR3 sequence is CASGRQGAGIYGYTF. CDR3 sequence (DNA): TGTGCTAGTGGACGACAGGGGGCAGGGATCTATGGCTACACCTTC.

The gene calls are TRBV7-8 and TRBJ2-2; 9 bases map to TRBD1. Germline CDR1 SGHVS, CDR2 FQNEAQ. V lost 5 bases and J lost 7; bases outside the gene matches: 2. The CDR3 runs 13 residues. CDR3 sequence: CASSTGGYGELFF. The DNA of the CDR3 is TGTGCCAGCAGCACAGGGGGCTACGGGGAGCTGTTTTTT.

In its sample, this clone was seen once. This sequence joins TRBV3-1 (or the pseudogene TRBV3-2) and TRBJ1-4; D is perhaps TRBD1 (5 bases). The V and J ends lost 7 bases and 4 bases respectively, with 13 bases between them. Germline lookup yields CDR1 LGHDT and CDR2 YNNKEL (reference sequence). This CDR3 contains 14 residues. This CDR3 is CASTLTAYNEKLFF. The CDR3 nucleotides read TGTGCCAGCACCTTGACAGCCTATAATGAAAAACTGTTTTTT.

V gene TRBV5-4 combines with J gene TRBJ1-2; D perhaps matches TRBD1 (5 bases). Germline CDR1 and CDR2: SGHNT and YYREEE (reference sequence). The CDR3 is 13 residues long. V lost 4 bases, J lost 6 bases, and 13 bases lay in between. The CDR3 DNA sequence: TGTGCCAGCAGCCCCGGCCCGGACAATGGCTACACCTTC. As protein: CASSPGPDNGYTF.

The V call is TRBV3-1 (or the pseudogene TRBV3-2), the J call TRBJ2-1; 11 positions match TRBD2. Per germline, CDR1 LGHDT and CDR2 YNNKEL (reference sequence). V dropped 5 bases and J dropped 8; count of bases not matched to a gene: 8. The CDR3 contains 15 residues. CDR3 bases: TGTGCCAGCAGCTTAGCGGGGGGGCATAGAGATGAGCAGTTCTTC. Protein: CASSLAGGHRDEQFF.

The rearrangement uses TRBV13 and TRBJ2-2, with D tentatively TRBD1 (6 bases). This CDR3 is built from 14 residues. V was shortened by 5 bases and J by 1 base, with 8 bases between the two germline ends. Germline assignment: CDR1 PRHDT and CDR2 FYEKMQ (reference sequence). In DNA form, the CDR3 reads TGTGCCAGCAGCCAGGGGCGGAACACCGGGGAGCTGTTTTTT. It specifies CASSQGRNTGELFF.